Each of the 17 T cell receptor beta chains below was sequenced from the same sample in a study of blood T cell repertoires in COVID-19. TCRdb's copy holds only in-frame clones and misses some; the assay was immunoSEQ multiplex PCR. The sample shows approximately 80,000 clones, around 84% of them seen only once. The material sequenced was peripheral blood. These receptor sequences come from a man between 40 and 49 years old with acute or convalescent COVID-19.

V usage is TRBV7-2 and J usage is TRBJ1-5, with D uncertain. V was pared by 3 bases and J by 4 bases, with 4 bases between. CDR3 length equals 12 residues. Germline CDR1 is SGHTA and CDR2 is FQGNSA. The CDR3 here is CASSFSNQPQHF. The CDR3 DNA reads as TGTGCCAGCAGCTTTTCGAATCAGCCCCAGCATTTT.

The rearrangement uses TRBV7-3 and TRBJ1-1; no reliable D call. Germline V gene data show CDR1 as SGHTA and CDR2 as FQGTGA. Between the trimmed V and J ends, which lost 2 bases and 1 base, there was a span of 5 bases. This CDR3 has 13 amino acids. DNA for the CDR3: TGTGCCAGCAGCTTAGAGCAGAACACTGAAGCTTTCTTT. Amino acids: CASSLEQNTEAFF. The full variable domain, with the rest looked up from reference TRBV7-3 and TRBJ1-1, is GAGVSQTPSNKVTEKGKYVELRCDPISGHTALYWYRQSLGQGPEFLIYFQGTGAADDSGLPNDRFFAVRPEGSVSTLKIQRTERGDSAVYLCASSLEQNTEAFFGQGTRLTVV.

The V and J genes are TRBV30 and TRBJ2-2; 8 bases fit TRBD2. The CDR3 contains 15 residues. Germline CDR1 GTSNPN, CDR2 SVGIG (reference sequence). J lost 1 base, V lost 0 bases, and 1 base had no gene match. In nucleotides, the CDR3 is TGTGCCTGGAGTGTCGGGAGGGAGAACACCGGGGAGCTGTTTTTT. The encoded protein is CAWSVGRENTGELFF.

The rearrangement joins TRBV19 to TRBJ2-5; 7 bases map to TRBD1. Germline loops: CDR1 LNHDA, CDR2 SQIVND (reference sequence). Losses at the gene ends were 6 bases for V and 5 bases for J; bases not matched to a gene: 6. The CDR3 totals 13 residues. The CDR3 DNA is TGTGCCAGTAGCCCGGACAGGTTCGAGACCCAGTACTTC. Protein product: CASSPDRFETQYF.

The genes are TRBV6-4 and TRBJ2-7; 14 bases match TRBD2. V was pared by 9 bases and J by 6 bases, with 13 bases of the junction left unmatched. CDR3 length: 16 amino acids. The germline CDR1 and CDR2 sequences are MRHNA and SNTAGT. The CDR3 loop reads CARTPGLAGDWLEQYF. Written as DNA, the CDR3 is TGTGCCAGGACCCCGGGACTAGCGGGAGACTGGCTCGAGCAGTACTTC.

V and J are TRBV14 and TRBJ2-3; 14 positions agree with TRBD2. The CDR3 runs to 16 residues. CDR1 and CDR2 (germline): SGHDN, FVKESK. Trimming took 6 bases from V and 5 from J; bases not matched to a gene: 7. CDR3 loop: CASRLGTSGSRDTQYF. The CDR3 DNA follows: TGTGCCAGCAGACTCGGGACTAGCGGGAGCCGAGATACGCAGTATTTT.

This chain uses TRBV25-1 with TRBJ1-2, with 8 bases fitting TRBD1. Germline V gene lookup returns CDR1 MGHDK and CDR2 SYGVNS. The junction had 13 bases not matched to a gene; V was cut back by 7 bases and J by 6 bases. The CDR3 length is 15 residues. CDR3 nucleotide sequence: TGTGCCAGCACGAATACAGGGGGGCCTACCCATGGCTACACCTTC. It specifies CASTNTGGPTHGYTF.

This clone occurred once. One junction end disagrees with the germline gene, perhaps due to a read error. The chain employs TRBV4-1 and TRBJ2-2, with 10 bases fitting TRBD1. This CDR3 comprises 17 residues. Germline CDR1 and CDR2: MGHRA and YSYEKL. The CDR3 DNA reads TGCGCCAGCAGGCGCACACCGGGACAGGGGAACGCCGGGGAGCTGTTTTTT. Translating gives CASRRTPGQGNAGELFF.

The V gene is TRBV19, the J gene TRBJ1-5, with D uncertain. The V end was cut by 5 bases, the J end by 2 bases, with 4 bases between. CDR3 size: 12 residues. The germline gives CDR1 LNHDA, CDR2 SQIVND (reference sequence). CDR3 DNA sequence: TGTGCCAGTAGTGCGGGCAATCAGCCCCAGCATTTT. Its translation: CASSAGNQPQHF.

The V call is TRBV7-2, the J call TRBJ1-2; D unresolved. Germline-derived CDR1 and CDR2 are SGHTA and FQGNSA. V was trimmed by 5 bases and J by 3 bases, leaving 10 bases between them. The CDR3 has 13 residues. DNA of the CDR3: TGTGCCAGCAGCCTGGTACAAGACTATGGCTACACCTTC. It is translated as CASSLVQDYGYTF.

V is TRBV5-4 and J is TRBJ2-5; tentative D call: TRBD1 (5 bases). Germline V gives CDR1 SGHNT, CDR2 YYREEE (reference sequence). This CDR3 contains 13 residues. V was shortened by 5 bases and J by 5 bases, with 13 bases between the two germline ends. The CDR3 spells CASRTAQGETQYF. In DNA form, the CDR3 reads TGTGCCAGCAGGACAGCACAAGGGGAGACCCAGTACTTC.

V and J are TRBV30 and TRBJ2-3; 7 bases align to TRBD2. From germline, CDR1 is GTSNPN and CDR2 SVGIG (reference sequence). There are 13 residues in the CDR3. V shed 3 bases, J shed 3 bases, and the junction held 3 bases outside the gene matches. The DNA of the CDR3 is TGTGCCTGGAGGGGGCGGGGGACAGATACGCAGTATTTT. As protein: CAWRGRGTDTQYF.

The chain has TRBV3-1 (or the pseudogene TRBV3-2) and TRBJ2-7, with D tentatively TRBD2 (6 bases). CDR3 length: 16 residues. Germline CDR1 LGHDT, CDR2 YNNKEL (reference sequence). With 1 base removed from V and 7 bases from J, the gap between germline ends came to 20 bases. The CDR3 loop is CASSQGLGAGVREQYF. In DNA, the CDR3 is TGTGCCAGCAGCCAAGGGCTGGGAGCGGGCGTACGGGAGCAGTACTTC.

V usage is TRBV5-6 and J usage is TRBJ2-7; 7 bases match TRBD1. V trimming: 2 bases; J trimming: 2 bases; junction bases outside the gene matches: 7. The CDR3 sequence is 15 residues long. The germline CDR1 and CDR2 sequences are SGHDT and YYEEEE. The CDR3 bases are TGTGCCAGCAGCTTACTACAGGGGAAGACCTACGAGCAGTACTTC. Translating gives CASSLLQGKTYEQYF.

The rearrangement links TRBV3-1 (or the pseudogene TRBV3-2) to TRBJ2-7; D remains unclear. The CDR3 runs to 11 residues. Germline CDR1 is LGHDT and CDR2 is YNNKEL (reference sequence). The V end lost 0 bases, the J end lost 9 bases, and 6 bases lay between the germline ends. The CDR3 is CASSQERRQYF. CDR3 nucleotide sequence: TGTGCCAGCAGCCAAGAGCGGCGGCAGTACTTC.

The rearrangement joins TRBV24-1 to TRBJ1-4; D is undetermined. The CDR3 is made up of 18 amino acids. The V and J ends lost 3 bases and 2 bases respectively, with 18 bases between them. The germline gives CDR1 KGHDR, CDR2 SFDVKD. The CDR3 sequence is CATSDRVSVLGTNEKLFF. CDR3 coding DNA: TGTGCCACCAGTGATCGTGTAAGTGTTCTGGGCACTAATGAAAAACTGTTTTTT.

This chain links TRBV7-2 with TRBJ1-2; D call uncertain. V dropped 7 bases and J dropped 7 bases, with 16 bases sitting between them. The CDR3 is 13 amino acids. Germline lookup yields CDR1 SGHTA and CDR2 FQGNSA. CDR3 bases: TGTGCCAGCACGTTAGGTCGGGTTCTTGGCTACACCTTC. This translates into CASTLGRVLGYTF. The full variable domain, completed using reference TRBV7-2 and TRBJ1-2, is GAGVSQSPSNKVTEKGKDVELRCDPISGHTALYWYRQSLGQGLEFLIYFQGNSAPDKSGLPSDRFSAERTGGSVSTLTIQRTQQEDSAVYLCASTLGRVLGYTFGSGTRLTVV.